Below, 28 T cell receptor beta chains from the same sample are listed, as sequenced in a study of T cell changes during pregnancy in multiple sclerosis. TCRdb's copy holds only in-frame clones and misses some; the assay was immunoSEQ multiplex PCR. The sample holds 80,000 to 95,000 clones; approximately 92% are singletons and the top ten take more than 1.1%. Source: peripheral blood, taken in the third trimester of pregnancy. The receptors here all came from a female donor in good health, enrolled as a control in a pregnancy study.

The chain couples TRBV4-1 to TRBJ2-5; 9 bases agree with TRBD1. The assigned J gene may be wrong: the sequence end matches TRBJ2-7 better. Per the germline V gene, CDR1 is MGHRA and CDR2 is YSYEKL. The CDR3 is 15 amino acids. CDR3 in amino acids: CASSQPGQGFYEQYF. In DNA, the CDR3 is TGCGCCAGCAGCCAGCCGGGACAGGGATTCTACGAGCAGTACTTC.

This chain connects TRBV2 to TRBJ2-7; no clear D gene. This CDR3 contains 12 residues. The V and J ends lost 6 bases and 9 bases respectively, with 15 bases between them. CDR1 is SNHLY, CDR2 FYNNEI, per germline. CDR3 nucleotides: TGTGCCAGCAGCCTACCCGGTGGTGGGCAGTACTTC. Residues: CASSLPGGGQYF.

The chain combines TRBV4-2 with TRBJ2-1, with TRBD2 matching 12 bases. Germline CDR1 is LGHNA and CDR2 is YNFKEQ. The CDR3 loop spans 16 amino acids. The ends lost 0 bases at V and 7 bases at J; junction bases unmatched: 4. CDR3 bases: TGTGCCAGCAGCCAAGATAGACTAGCGGGAGTAAATGAGCAGTTCTTC. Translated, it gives CASSQDRLAGVNEQFF.

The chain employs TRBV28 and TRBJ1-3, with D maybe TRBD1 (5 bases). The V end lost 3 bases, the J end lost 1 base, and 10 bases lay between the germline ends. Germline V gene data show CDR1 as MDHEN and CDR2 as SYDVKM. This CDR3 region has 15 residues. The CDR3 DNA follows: TGTGCCAGCAGTTTCTGGGAGGGGTCTGGAAACACCATATATTTT. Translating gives CASSFWEGSGNTIYF.

CDR3 coding DNA: TGCGCCAGCAGCCAGTCTCCCTTGGAGACCCAGTACTTC. Translation: CASSQSPLETQYF. V is TRBV5-1 and J is TRBJ2-5; D is unresolved. Germline V gene sequence: CDR1 SGHRS, CDR2 YFSETQ. V gave up 4 bases and J gave up 5 bases, with 12 bases separating them. The CDR3 consists of 13 residues.

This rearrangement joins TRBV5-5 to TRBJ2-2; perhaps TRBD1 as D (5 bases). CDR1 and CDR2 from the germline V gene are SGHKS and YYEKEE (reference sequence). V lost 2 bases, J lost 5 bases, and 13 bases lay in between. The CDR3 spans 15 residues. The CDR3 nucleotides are TGTGCCAGCAGCTTTAGGGCAGGGTGGACCGGGGAGCTGTTTTTT. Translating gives CASSFRAGWTGELFF.

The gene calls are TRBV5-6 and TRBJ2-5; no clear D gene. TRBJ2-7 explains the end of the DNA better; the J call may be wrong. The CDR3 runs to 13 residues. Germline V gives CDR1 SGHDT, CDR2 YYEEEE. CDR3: CASSLWSPNEQYF. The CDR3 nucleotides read TGTGCCAGCAGCTTGTGGAGCCCCAACGAGCAGTACTTC.

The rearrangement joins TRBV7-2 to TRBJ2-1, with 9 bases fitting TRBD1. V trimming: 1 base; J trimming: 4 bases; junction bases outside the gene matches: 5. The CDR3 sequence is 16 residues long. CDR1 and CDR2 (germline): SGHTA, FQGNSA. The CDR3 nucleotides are TGTGCCAGCAGCTTAGTCGGGACAGGGACATACAATGAGCAGTTCTTC. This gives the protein CASSLVGTGTYNEQFF.

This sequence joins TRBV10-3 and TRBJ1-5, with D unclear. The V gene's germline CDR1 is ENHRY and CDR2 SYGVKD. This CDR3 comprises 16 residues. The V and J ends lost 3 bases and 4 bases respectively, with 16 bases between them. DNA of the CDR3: TGTGCCATCAGTGAACGAGCGCCCGGGGAAAATCAGCCCCAGCATTTT. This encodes CAISERAPGENQPQHF.

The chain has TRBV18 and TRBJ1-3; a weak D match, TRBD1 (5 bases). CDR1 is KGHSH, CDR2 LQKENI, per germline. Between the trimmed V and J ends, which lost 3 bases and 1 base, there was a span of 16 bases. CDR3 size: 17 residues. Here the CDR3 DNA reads TGTGCCAGCTCACCTAGTACAGGTCGGGCGTCTGGAAACACCATATATTTT. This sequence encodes CASSPSTGRASGNTIYF.

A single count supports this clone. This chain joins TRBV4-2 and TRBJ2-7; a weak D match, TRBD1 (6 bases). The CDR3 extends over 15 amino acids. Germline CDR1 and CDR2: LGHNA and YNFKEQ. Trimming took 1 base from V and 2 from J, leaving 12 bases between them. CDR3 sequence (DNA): TGTGCCAGCAGCCAAGCGTCGGGGACAACCTACGAGCAGTACTTC. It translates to CASSQASGTTYEQYF.

The CDR3 is CASSQYLAGRGDTQYF. CDR3 in DNA: TGCGCCAGCAGCCAATATCTAGCGGGGAGGGGGGATACGCAGTATTTT. The gene calls are TRBV4-1 and TRBJ2-3, with 9 bases identical to TRBD2. The CDR3 sequence is 16 residues long. Trimming removed 2 bases from V and 6 bases from J; junction bases left unmatched: 9. Per germline, CDR1 MGHRA and CDR2 YSYEKL.

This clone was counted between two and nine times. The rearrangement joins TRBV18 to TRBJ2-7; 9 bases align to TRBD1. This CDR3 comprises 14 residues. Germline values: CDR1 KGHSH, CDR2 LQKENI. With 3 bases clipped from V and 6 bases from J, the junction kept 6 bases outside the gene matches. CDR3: CASSPGDRVGEQYF. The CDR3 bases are TGTGCCAGCTCACCCGGGGACAGGGTGGGCGAGCAGTACTTC.

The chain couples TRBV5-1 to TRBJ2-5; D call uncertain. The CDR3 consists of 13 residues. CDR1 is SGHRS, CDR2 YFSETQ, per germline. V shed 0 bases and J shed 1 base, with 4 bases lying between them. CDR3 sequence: CASSLAPQETQYF. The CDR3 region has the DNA TGCGCCAGCAGCTTGGCTCCCCAAGAGACCCAGTACTTC.

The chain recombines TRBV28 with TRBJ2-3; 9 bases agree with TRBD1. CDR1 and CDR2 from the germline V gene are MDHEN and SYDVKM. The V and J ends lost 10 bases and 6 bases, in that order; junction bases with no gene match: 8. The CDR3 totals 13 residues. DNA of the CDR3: TGTGCCATCGTGGACAGGGGCAAGGATACGCAGTATTTT. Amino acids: CAIVDRGKDTQYF.

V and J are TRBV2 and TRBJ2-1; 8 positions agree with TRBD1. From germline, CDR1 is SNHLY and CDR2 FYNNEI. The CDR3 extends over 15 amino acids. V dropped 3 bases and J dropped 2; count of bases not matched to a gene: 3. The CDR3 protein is CASSDTGGPYNEQFF. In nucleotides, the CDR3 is TGTGCCAGCAGTGACACAGGGGGGCCCTACAATGAGCAGTTCTTC.

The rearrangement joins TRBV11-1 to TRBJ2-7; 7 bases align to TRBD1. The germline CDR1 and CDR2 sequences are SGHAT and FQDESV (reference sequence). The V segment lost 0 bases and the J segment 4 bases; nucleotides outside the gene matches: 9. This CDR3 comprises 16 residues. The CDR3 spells CASSLAGTGALYEQYF. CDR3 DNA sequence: TGTGCCAGCAGCTTAGCGGGTACAGGGGCCCTGTACGAGCAGTACTTC.

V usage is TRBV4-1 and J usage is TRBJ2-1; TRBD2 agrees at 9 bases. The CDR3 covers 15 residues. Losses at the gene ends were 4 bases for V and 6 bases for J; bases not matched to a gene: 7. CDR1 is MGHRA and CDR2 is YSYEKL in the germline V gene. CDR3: CASSPVLAGSNEQFF. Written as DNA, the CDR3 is TGCGCCAGCAGCCCCGTCCTAGCGGGGAGCAATGAGCAGTTCTTC.

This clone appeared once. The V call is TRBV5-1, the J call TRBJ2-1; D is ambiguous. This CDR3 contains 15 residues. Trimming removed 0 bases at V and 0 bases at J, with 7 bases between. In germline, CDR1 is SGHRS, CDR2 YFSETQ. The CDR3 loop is CASSLGGFSYNEQFF. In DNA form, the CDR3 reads TGCGCCAGCAGCTTGGGAGGTTTCTCCTACAATGAGCAGTTCTTC. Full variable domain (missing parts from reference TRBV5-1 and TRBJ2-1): KAGVTQTPRYLIKTRGQQVTLSCSPISGHRSVSWYQQTPGQGLQFLFEYFSETQRNKGNFPGRFSGRQFSNSRSEMNVSTLELGDSALYLCASSLGGFSYNEQFFGPGTRLTVL.

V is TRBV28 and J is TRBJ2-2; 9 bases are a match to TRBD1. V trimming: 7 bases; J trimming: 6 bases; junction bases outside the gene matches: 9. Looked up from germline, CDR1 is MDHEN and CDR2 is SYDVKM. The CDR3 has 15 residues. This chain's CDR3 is CASTETGGGSGELFF. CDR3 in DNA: TGTGCCAGCACCGAAACAGGGGGCGGATCCGGGGAGCTGTTTTTT.

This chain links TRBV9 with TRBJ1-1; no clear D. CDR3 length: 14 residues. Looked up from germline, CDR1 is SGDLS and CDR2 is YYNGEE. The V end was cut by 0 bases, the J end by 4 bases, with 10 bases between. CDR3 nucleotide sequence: TGTGCCAGCAGCGTAGGGACTGCTACCACTGAAGCTTTCTTT. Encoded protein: CASSVGTATTEAFF.

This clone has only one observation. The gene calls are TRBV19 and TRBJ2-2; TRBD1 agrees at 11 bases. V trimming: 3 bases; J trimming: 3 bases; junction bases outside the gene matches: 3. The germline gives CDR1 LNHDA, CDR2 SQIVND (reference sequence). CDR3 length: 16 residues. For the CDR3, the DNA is TGTGCCAGTAGTATCGGACAGGGGGCGTACACCGGGGAGCTGTTTTTT. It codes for CASSIGQGAYTGELFF. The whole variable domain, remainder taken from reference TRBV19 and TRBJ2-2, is DGGITQSPKYLFRKEGQNVTLSCEQNLNHDAMYWYRQDPGQGLRLIYYSQIVNDFQKGDIAEGYSVSREKKESFPLTVTSAQKNPTAFYLCASSIGQGAYTGELFFGEGSRLTVL.

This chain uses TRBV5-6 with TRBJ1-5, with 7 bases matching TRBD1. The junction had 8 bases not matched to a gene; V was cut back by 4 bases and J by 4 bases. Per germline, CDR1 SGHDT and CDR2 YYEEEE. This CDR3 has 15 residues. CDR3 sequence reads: CASSLAGDSNQPQHF. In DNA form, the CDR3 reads TGTGCCAGCAGCCTAGCCGGGGACAGTAATCAGCCCCAGCATTTT.

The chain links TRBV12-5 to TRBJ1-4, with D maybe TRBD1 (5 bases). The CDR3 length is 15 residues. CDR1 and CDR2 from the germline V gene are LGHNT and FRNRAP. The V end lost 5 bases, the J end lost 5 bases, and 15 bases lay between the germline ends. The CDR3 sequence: CASGTMGPLNEKLFF. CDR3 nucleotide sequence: TGTGCTAGTGGTACTATGGGGCCCCTCAATGAAAAACTGTTTTTT.

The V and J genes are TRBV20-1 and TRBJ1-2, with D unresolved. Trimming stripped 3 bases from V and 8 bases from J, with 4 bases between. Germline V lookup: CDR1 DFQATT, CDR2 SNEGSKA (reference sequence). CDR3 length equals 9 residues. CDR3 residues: CSASGGYTF. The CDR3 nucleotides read TGCAGTGCTAGCGGGGGCTACACCTTC.

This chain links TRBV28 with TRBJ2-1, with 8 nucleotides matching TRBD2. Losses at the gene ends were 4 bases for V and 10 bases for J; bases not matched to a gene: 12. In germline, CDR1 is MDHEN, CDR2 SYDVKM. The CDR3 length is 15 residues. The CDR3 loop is CASSSLAGTGREQFF. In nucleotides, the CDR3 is TGTGCCAGCAGTTCTTTAGCGGGGACTGGTCGGGAGCAGTTCTTC.

CDR3 DNA: TGCGCCAGTGCACAGGGACTAGCAAACAATGAGCAGTTCTTC. Residues: CASAQGLANNEQFF. V and J are TRBV5-1 and TRBJ2-1; 9 nucleotides line up with TRBD2. V was clipped by 8 bases and J by 5 bases; unmatched bases: 8. CDR1 and CDR2 (germline): SGHRS, YFSETQ. The CDR3 is made up of 14 amino acids.

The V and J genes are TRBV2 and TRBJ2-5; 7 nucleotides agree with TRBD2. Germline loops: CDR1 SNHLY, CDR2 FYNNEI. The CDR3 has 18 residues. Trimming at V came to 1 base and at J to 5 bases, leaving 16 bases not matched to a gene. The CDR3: CASSEVGWSGGRSETQYF. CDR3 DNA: TGTGCCAGCAGTGAAGTGGGCTGGAGCGGCGGGAGATCTGAGACCCAGTACTTC.